The TCR beta chain under discussion was sequenced for a study of Tregs in tolerant kidney transplant recipients. Sequenced by immunoSEQ multiplex PCR; TCRdb stores in-frame clones only, minus some. The sample comprises 60,000 to 70,000 clones, 80% to 95% of which are singletons, and approximately 11% rests with the top ten. Specimen: CD8+ T cells from blood, collected before the transplant. The clonotype comes from a human donor who received a combined kidney and bone marrow transplant.

The CDR3 here is CASTRTSGRGDTQYF. The DNA of the CDR3 is TGTGCCAGCACCAGAACTAGCGGGAGGGGAGATACGCAGTATTTT. J is TRBJ2-3 and V is TRBV9, with 13 nucleotides matching TRBD2. In germline, CDR1 is SGDLS, CDR2 YYNGEE. The CDR3 contains 15 residues. V shed 6 bases, J shed 5 bases, and the junction held 6 bases outside the gene matches.